These 22 T cell receptor beta chains were sequenced from one sample in a study of OX40 agonist ivuxolimab in advanced cancers. This table comes from immunoSEQ multiplex PCR, and its TCRdb copy is limited to in-frame clones, with some not included. This sample has 70,000 to 80,000 clones, with 88% found just once. The sample was CD4+ or CD8+ T cells sorted from blood, taken in a trial of the OX40 agonist ivuxolimab. All receptors derive from an adult with an advanced solid tumor such as melanoma, head and neck, liver or kidney cancer.

The chain links TRBV7-3 to TRBJ2-1; TRBD1 might be the D (5 bases). Germline-derived CDR1 and CDR2 are SGHTA and FQGTGA. V was pared by 0 bases and J by 9 bases, with 12 bases between. CDR3 length: 14 amino acids. CDR3 nucleotide sequence: TGTGCCAGCAGCTTAACGGGTAAGGGGATTGAGCAGTTCTTC. This sequence encodes CASSLTGKGIEQFF.

The J gene is TRBJ2-7, the V gene TRBV28, with 9 bases matching TRBD1. V dropped 3 bases and J dropped 7; count of bases not matched to a gene: 7. The CDR3 runs 14 residues. Germline V gene sequence: CDR1 MDHEN, CDR2 SYDVKM. The CDR3 loop is CASSLGDRVQEQYF. As DNA, the CDR3 is TGTGCCAGCAGTTTGGGGGACAGGGTTCAAGAGCAGTACTTC.

V is TRBV30 and J is TRBJ2-3; D is perhaps TRBD1 (6 bases). The V gene's germline CDR1 is GTSNPN and CDR2 SVGIG (reference sequence). V lost 1 base, J lost 3 bases, and 17 bases lay in between. The CDR3 runs to 16 residues. The CDR3 nucleotides read TGTGCCTGGAGTGCCCGTAGGGGGACACGGACAGATACGCAGTATTTT. The encoded protein is CAWSARRGTRTDTQYF.

This clone is a singleton in its sample. The chain carries TRBV15 and TRBJ1-4; D remains ambiguous. With 0 bases removed from V and 0 bases from J, the gap between germline ends came to 8 bases. From germline, CDR1 is LNHNV and CDR2 YYDKDF (reference sequence). There are 16 residues in the CDR3. The CDR3 loop reads CATSRDARSTNEKLFF. CDR3 coding DNA: TGTGCCACCAGCAGAGATGCTCGTTCAACTAATGAAAAACTGTTTTTT.

This clone was found a few times. The V and J genes are TRBV11-2 and TRBJ2-3, with D perhaps TRBD1 or TRBD2 (6 bases each). Trimming pared 5 bases from V and 9 bases from J, leaving 12 bases between. The CDR3 contains 12 residues. Germline values: CDR1 SGHAT, CDR2 FQNNGV. The CDR3 loop reads CASSELGGTQYF. In DNA, the CDR3 is TGTGCCAGCAGCGAACTCGGGGGCACGCAGTATTTT.

The V gene is TRBV7-2, the J gene TRBJ1-2; TRBD1 aligns across 9 bases. With V trimmed by 2 bases and J by 5 bases, 6 bases remained unmatched. The CDR3 spans 15 residues. Germline CDR1 reads SGHTA; CDR2 reads FQGNSA. CDR3: CASSLQGTGWYGYTF. CDR3 DNA sequence: TGTGCCAGCAGCTTACAAGGGACAGGGTGGTATGGCTACACCTTC.

V is TRBV7-3 and J is TRBJ2-2; 7 bases match TRBD2. Germline CDR1 and CDR2: SGHTA and FQGTGA. The CDR3 consists of 17 residues. Trimming took 2 bases from V and 1 from J; bases not matched to a gene: 7. The CDR3 bases are TGTGCCAGCAGCTTATACGTTTCTAGCGGGAACACCGGGGAGCTGTTTTTT. As protein: CASSLYVSSGNTGELFF.

The table lists this clone with a count of one. The V and J genes are TRBV28 and TRBJ1-2; D call uncertain. Germline V gene sequence: CDR1 MDHEN, CDR2 SYDVKM. V dropped 7 bases and J dropped 3 bases, with 15 bases sitting between them. CDR3 length: 14 amino acids. DNA of the CDR3: TGTGCCAGCACCCAGGAGGTGGAGGACTATGGCTACACCTTC. Translated, it gives CASTQEVEDYGYTF.

This clone has only a few counts. The gene calls are TRBV5-1 and TRBJ2-3; D unclear. CDR1 is SGHRS and CDR2 is YFSETQ in the germline V gene. The V gene lost 0 bases and the J gene lost 2 bases, with 13 bases spanning the gap. The CDR3 contains 16 residues. CDR3 DNA: TGCGCCAGCAGCTTGGGAAATAGTTTGAACACAGATACGCAGTATTTT. It yields the protein CASSLGNSLNTDTQYF.

The chain is built from TRBV28 and TRBJ1-6; no reliable D call. The V end was cut by 6 bases, the J end by 9 bases, with 12 bases between. Germline V gene lookup returns CDR1 MDHEN and CDR2 SYDVKM. The CDR3 covers 13 residues. CDR3 in DNA: TGTGCCAGCAGGGTGGTTGGGGTTTCACCCCTCCACTTT. Translating it yields CASRVVGVSPLHF. Complete variable domain (other parts from reference TRBV28 and TRBJ1-6): DVKVTQSSRYLVKRTGEKVFLECVQDMDHENMFWYRQDPGLGLRLIYFSYDVKMKEKGDIPEGYSVSREKKERFSLILESASTNQTSMYLCASRVVGVSPLHFGNGTRLTVT.

The chain links TRBV5-1 to TRBJ2-1; a weak D match, TRBD1 (6 bases). CDR3 length: 15 residues. CDR1 is SGHRS and CDR2 is YFSETQ in the germline V gene. Trimming cost V 5 bases and J 4 bases, with 16 bases left between them. CDR3 nucleotide sequence: TGCGCCAGCAGACCGGGACAAGCAGGGTACAATGAGCAGTTCTTC. This translates into CASRPGQAGYNEQFF.

This clone is a singleton in its sample. J is TRBJ2-7 and V is TRBV5-4; D unclear. Per the germline V gene, CDR1 is SGHNT and CDR2 is YYREEE (reference sequence). The CDR3 has 14 amino acids. V lost 0 bases, J lost 7 bases, and 14 bases lay in between. CDR3 loop: CASSLEALSGEQYF. The CDR3 DNA sequence: TGTGCCAGCAGCTTGGAAGCCTTATCTGGAGAGCAGTACTTC. The full variable domain, rest sourced from reference TRBV5-4 and TRBJ2-7, is ETGVTQSPTHLIKTRGQQVTLRCSSQSGHNTVSWYQQALGQGPQFIFQYYREEENGRGNFPPRFSGLQFPNYSSELNVNALELDDSALYLCASSLEALSGEQYFGPGTRLTVT.

The chain combines TRBV5-4 with TRBJ2-7; TRBD1 matches 10 bases. Germline lookup yields CDR1 SGHNT and CDR2 YYREEE (reference sequence). This CDR3 comprises 13 residues. J lost 6 bases, V lost 6 bases, and 6 bases had no gene match. The CDR3 spells CASTRDRGPEQYF. CDR3 nucleotide sequence: TGTGCCAGCACCCGGGACAGGGGCCCCGAGCAGTACTTC.

The chain recombines TRBV7-9 with TRBJ2-7, with no clear D. The CDR3 length is 11 residues. The germline V gene has CDR1 SEHNR and CDR2 FQNEAQ (reference sequence). V gave up 2 bases and J gave up 5 bases, with 4 bases separating them. The CDR3 bases are TGTGCCAGCAGCTTATCCGACGAGCAGTACTTC. Translating gives CASSLSDEQYF.

This clone was counted a single time. The J gene is TRBJ1-5, the V gene TRBV6-5, with TRBD1 matching over 9 bases. This CDR3 has 14 residues. Germline V gives CDR1 MNHEY, CDR2 SVGAGI. V shed 6 bases, J shed 6 bases, and the junction held 6 bases outside the gene matches. The CDR3 spells CASREQGAGQPQHF. The CDR3 coding sequence is TGTGCCAGCAGAGAACAGGGGGCCGGTCAGCCCCAGCATTTT.

The chain joins TRBV7-2 to TRBJ2-7, with a possible D match to TRBD1 (5 bases). The CDR3 is 14 amino acids. Germline lookup yields CDR1 SGHTA and CDR2 FQGNSA. Trimming removed 5 bases at V and 2 bases at J, with 13 bases between. CDR3 DNA: TGTGCCAGCAGCCCGGTCTCAGGGACCTACGAGCAGTACTTC. Translation gives CASSPVSGTYEQYF.

This clone appeared once. V gene TRBV4-1 combines with J gene TRBJ2-1, with a possible D match to TRBD1 (6 bases). V shed 0 bases and J shed 7 bases, with 19 bases lying between them. The CDR3 totals 17 residues. Per germline, CDR1 MGHRA and CDR2 YSYEKL. In DNA form, the CDR3 reads TGCGCCAGCAGCCAAGACCCCCCTTTTGTCAGGGGAAATGAGCAGTTCTTC. Its translation: CASSQDPPFVRGNEQFF.

The V and J genes are TRBV19 and TRBJ1-5; 7 positions agree with TRBD1. Germline V lookup: CDR1 LNHDA, CDR2 SQIVND (reference sequence). The CDR3 runs 15 residues. V dropped 6 bases and J dropped 2; count of bases not matched to a gene: 7. The DNA of the CDR3 is TGTGCCAGTAGAAGGGACAGCGTTGGCAATCAGCCCCAGCATTTT. As protein: CASRRDSVGNQPQHF.

V is TRBV19 and J is TRBJ2-6; D possibly corresponds to TRBD2 (6 bases). This CDR3 spans 17 amino acids. Deletions cut 2 bases from V and 0 bases from J, with 11 bases between. Looked up from germline, CDR1 is LNHDA and CDR2 is SQIVND (reference sequence). CDR3 sequence (DNA): TGTGCCAGTAGTATACGGGGGAGTGTCTCTGGGGCCAACGTCCTGACTTTC. Translation gives CASSIRGSVSGANVLTF.

V gene TRBV6-5 combines with J gene TRBJ2-3; D is unclear. Germline values: CDR1 MNHEY, CDR2 SVGAGI. Trimming stripped 6 bases from V and 4 bases from J, with 8 bases between. The CDR3 contains 12 residues. In DNA form, the CDR3 reads TGTGCCAGCAGCCCCGTGCCAGATACGCAGTATTTT. This translates into CASSPVPDTQYF.

This clone has more than one count but fewer than ten. The genes are TRBV6-6 and TRBJ2-1, with D tentatively TRBD2 (6 bases). This CDR3 contains 12 residues. The germline V gene encodes CDR1 MNHNY and CDR2 SVGAGI (reference sequence). The V gene lost 5 bases and the J gene lost 9 bases, with 11 bases spanning the gap. CDR3 sequence (DNA): TGTGCCAGCAGTGCGGGAACGACTGAGCAGTTCTTC. Protein: CASSAGTTEQFF.

The V call is TRBV7-2, the J call TRBJ2-5, with a possible D match to TRBD2 (5 bases). The V end lost 3 bases, the J end lost 7 bases, and 12 bases lay between the germline ends. There are 13 residues in the CDR3. CDR1 is SGHTA and CDR2 is FQGNSA in the germline V gene. CDR3 in amino acids: CASSFGDEGTQYF. The DNA for the CDR3 is TGTGCCAGCAGCTTCGGTGATGAGGGGACCCAGTACTTC.